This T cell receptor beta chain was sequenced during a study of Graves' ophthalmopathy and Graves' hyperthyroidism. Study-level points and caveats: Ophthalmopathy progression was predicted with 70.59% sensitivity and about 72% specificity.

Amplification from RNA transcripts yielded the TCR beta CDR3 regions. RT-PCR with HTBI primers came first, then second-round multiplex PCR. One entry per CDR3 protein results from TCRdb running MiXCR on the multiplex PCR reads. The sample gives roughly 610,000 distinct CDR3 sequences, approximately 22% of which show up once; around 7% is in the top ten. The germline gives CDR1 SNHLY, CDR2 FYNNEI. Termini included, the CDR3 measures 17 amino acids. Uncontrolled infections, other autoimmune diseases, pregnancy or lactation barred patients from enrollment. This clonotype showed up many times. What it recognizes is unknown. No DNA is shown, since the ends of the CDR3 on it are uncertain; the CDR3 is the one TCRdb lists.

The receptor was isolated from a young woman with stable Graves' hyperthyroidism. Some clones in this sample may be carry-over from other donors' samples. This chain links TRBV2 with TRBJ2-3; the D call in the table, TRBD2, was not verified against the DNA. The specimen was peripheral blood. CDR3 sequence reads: CASSTSEVPPYTDTQYF.